The 23 T cell receptor beta chains in this list originate from one sample, sequenced in a study of cytomegalovirus exposure and HLA in healthy donors. It was with 60 Vbeta and 13 Jbeta primers that the PCR ran. The protocol was immunoSEQ multiplex PCR, while the TCRdb copy is restricted to in-frame clones and leaves out a portion. The data hold about 190,000 clones, with approximately 80% observed a single time. The sample taken for sequencing was PBMCs. These receptors were collected from a woman aged 30 to 39 in good health and CMV-seronegative.

The gene calls are TRBV6-6 and TRBJ1-2; D is uncertain. Germline V gene lookup returns CDR1 MNHNY and CDR2 SVGAGI (reference sequence). Trimming stripped 7 bases from V and 2 bases from J, with 14 bases between. The CDR3 loop spans 14 amino acids. CDR3 bases: TGTGCCAGCATCCAAGGAGATAACAACTATGGCTACACCTTC. This translates into CASIQGDNNYGYTF.

The rearrangement links TRBV13 to TRBJ1-5, with TRBD1 as a possible D gene (6 bases). CDR3 length: 13 residues. V was shortened by 4 bases and J by 4 bases, with 8 bases between the two germline ends. Looked up from germline, CDR1 is PRHDT and CDR2 is FYEKMQ (reference sequence). The CDR3 DNA is TGTGCCAGCAGCTATACAGGGAATCAGCCCCAGCATTTT. It codes for CASSYTGNQPQHF.

The rearrangement links TRBV4-1 to TRBJ2-5, with D possibly being TRBD2 (6 bases). The CDR3 is 14 residues long. Between the trimmed V and J ends, which lost 0 bases and 5 bases, there was a span of 10 bases. The germline gives CDR1 MGHRA, CDR2 YSYEKL. The CDR3 DNA follows: TGCGCCAGCAGCCAAGATCGCGGGGCGGAGACCCAGTACTTC. Its protein product is CASSQDRGAETQYF.

This clone was counted between two and nine times. The V and J genes are TRBV11-2 and TRBJ2-7; 7 nucleotides line up with TRBD2. Losses at the gene ends were 5 bases for V and 2 bases for J; bases not matched to a gene: 18. Germline CDR1 reads SGHAT; CDR2 reads FQNNGV. CDR3 size: 18 residues. The CDR3 here is CASSPIRRVAGIPYEQYF. CDR3 coding DNA: TGTGCCAGCAGCCCCATCCGGAGGGTAGCGGGTATTCCCTACGAGCAGTACTTC.

This chain links TRBV5-5 with TRBJ1-6, with 7 bases fitting TRBD1. Germline trimming cut 4 bases from V and 12 bases from J; bases unmatched to any gene: 13. This CDR3 contains 15 residues. Germline-derived CDR1 and CDR2 are SGHKS and YYEKEE (reference sequence). In nucleotides, the CDR3 is TGTGCCAGCAGCGGCGGGACAGTAGTGGCGGGACCCCTCCACTTT. The encoded protein is CASSGGTVVAGPLHF.

This clone was seen once. This chain uses TRBV10-1 with TRBJ2-1; possible D gene TRBD2, 6 bases. The CDR3 totals 14 residues. From germline, CDR1 is WNHNN and CDR2 SYGVQD (reference sequence). V lost 10 bases, J lost 5 bases, and 18 bases lay in between. The DNA for the CDR3 is TGCGCCATGCTCGGGAGCCAGCCCGACAATGAGCAGTTCTTC. Translation: CAMLGSQPDNEQFF.

The V gene is TRBV13, the J gene TRBJ2-2, with TRBD1 matching 9 bases. V trimming: 3 bases; J trimming: 4 bases; junction bases outside the gene matches: 3. The CDR3 is made up of 15 amino acids. CDR1 is PRHDT and CDR2 is FYEKMQ in the germline V gene (reference sequence). DNA of the CDR3: TGTGCCAGCAGCTTGCGGACAGGGGTCACCGGGGAGCTGTTTTTT. Translation gives CASSLRTGVTGELFF.

Concerning this clone itself: Other DNA variants within this sample encode the same CDR3. This chain joins TRBV6-1 and TRBJ2-1; 10 nucleotides line up with TRBD1. The CDR3 sequence is 16 residues long. Germline CDR1 MNHNS, CDR2 SASEGT. V shed 3 bases and J 7 bases; nucleotides not matched to a gene: 9. The CDR3 sequence: CASSEAGTGVRNEQFF. The CDR3, as DNA: TGTGCCAGCAGTGAGGCCGGGACAGGGGTAAGGAATGAGCAGTTCTTC.

The V gene is TRBV12-5, the J gene TRBJ2-7; D is uncertain. V was clipped by 8 bases and J by 3 bases, with 8 bases between them. This CDR3 has 11 residues. The germline V gene has CDR1 LGHNT and CDR2 FRNRAP. CDR3 amino acids: CASSGIYEQYF. CDR3 DNA: TGTGCTAGTTCAGGAATCTACGAGCAGTACTTC.

This clone was detected only once. The J gene is TRBJ1-2, the V gene TRBV5-6; D perhaps matches TRBD1 (6 bases). Germline CDR1 and CDR2: SGHDT and YYEEEE. The CDR3 loop spans 14 amino acids. The V end lost 1 base, the J end lost 7 bases, and 14 bases lay between the germline ends. The CDR3 sequence: CASSLSQGRFGYTF. The CDR3 bases are TGTGCCAGCAGCTTGTCCCAGGGGCGGTTTGGCTACACCTTC. Full variable domain (remainder filled in from reference TRBV5-6 and TRBJ1-2): DAGVTQSPTHLIKTRGQQVTLRCSPKSGHDTVSWYQQALGQGPQFIFQYYEEEERQRGNFPDRFSGHQFPNYSSELNVNALLLGDSALYLCASSLSQGRFGYTFGSGTRLTVV.

This chain uses TRBV10-2 with TRBJ1-2; tentatively, D is TRBD1 (6 bases). Deletions cut 2 bases from V and 8 bases from J, with 21 bases between. The CDR3 contains 16 residues. Looked up from germline, CDR1 is WSHSY and CDR2 is SAAADI. The CDR3 reads CASSEPRLTGLGGYTF. The CDR3 DNA is TGCGCCAGCAGTGAGCCAAGATTGACAGGACTTGGAGGCTACACCTTC.

On this clone itself: At one of its ends the junction is not consistent with the germline gene, which may arise from a read error. CDR3 in DNA: TGTTCCAGCAGCTTAGTCCAGATGAACACTGAAGCTTTCTTT. Protein product: CSSSLVQMNTEAFF. The chain is built from TRBV7-9 and TRBJ1-1; D ambiguous. CDR3 length: 14 amino acids. The V gene's germline CDR1 is SEHNR and CDR2 FQNEAQ (reference sequence). Complete variable domain (other parts from reference TRBV7-9 and TRBJ1-1): DTGVSQNPRHKITKRGQNVTFRCDPISEHNRLYWYRQTLGQGPEFLTYFQNEAQLEKSRLLSDRFSAERPKGSFSTLEIQRTEQGDSAMYLCSSSLVQMNTEAFFGQGTRLTVV.

The gene calls are TRBV19 and TRBJ1-5; the D is unclear. Trimming took off 1 base at V and 0 bases at J, with 19 bases between the two ends. The CDR3 contains 19 residues. Germline loops: CDR1 LNHDA, CDR2 SQIVND (reference sequence). The CDR3 sequence: CASSIGRAQGGISNQPQHF. The CDR3 DNA reads TGTGCCAGTAGTATAGGAAGAGCCCAAGGAGGCATTAGCAATCAGCCCCAGCATTTT.

V and J are TRBV7-9 and TRBJ2-7; D perhaps matches TRBD1 (6 bases). There are 16 residues in the CDR3. With 5 bases removed from V and 2 bases from J, the gap between germline ends came to 19 bases. CDR1 and CDR2 (germline): SEHNR, FQNEAQ (reference sequence). Here the CDR3 DNA reads TGTGCCAGCAGCCCACCCGGACAGAGTAATACCTACGAGCAGTACTTC. As protein: CASSPPGQSNTYEQYF.

V gene TRBV5-5 combines with J gene TRBJ1-6, with no clear D. Germline loops: CDR1 SGHKS, CDR2 YYEKEE (reference sequence). Trimming removed 4 bases at V and 6 bases at J, with 11 bases between. This CDR3 spans 14 amino acids. The CDR3 protein is CASSPYTINSPLHF. DNA for the CDR3: TGTGCCAGCAGCCCCTACACTATTAATTCACCCCTCCACTTT.

The rearrangement joins TRBV9 to TRBJ2-2; 11 bases match TRBD2. Germline-derived CDR1 and CDR2 are SGDLS and YYNGEE. The CDR3 length is 16 residues. V trimming: 4 bases; J trimming: 4 bases; junction bases outside the gene matches: 6. This chain's CDR3 is CASSFRLAGSTGELFF. The CDR3 region has the DNA TGTGCCAGCAGCTTCAGACTAGCGGGATCCACCGGGGAGCTGTTTTTT.

The CDR3 region is CASGGLAGSPGSYNEQFF. Written as DNA, the CDR3 is TGTGCCAGCGGCGGACTAGCGGGGAGCCCCGGCTCCTACAATGAGCAGTTCTTC. The rearrangement joins TRBV11-2 to TRBJ2-1, with TRBD2 matching over 12 bases. This CDR3 comprises 18 residues. Germline V lookup: CDR1 SGHAT, CDR2 FQNNGV. With 8 bases clipped from V and 0 bases from J, the junction kept 11 bases outside the gene matches.

The chain recombines TRBV13 with TRBJ2-1, with 9 bases lining up with TRBD1. The CDR3 totals 18 residues. J lost 2 bases, V lost 6 bases, and 14 bases had no gene match. The germline V gene encodes CDR1 PRHDT and CDR2 FYEKMQ (reference sequence). The DNA for the CDR3 is TGTGCCAGCAGGTGGACAGGGGCTTTTGCATTGCCCTACAATGAGCAGTTCTTC. Its protein product is CASRWTGAFALPYNEQFF.

The chain has TRBV7-2 and TRBJ2-5; D might be TRBD1 (5 bases). Trimming took off 1 base at V and 7 bases at J, with 13 bases between the two ends. This CDR3 is built from 14 residues. Germline CDR1 and CDR2: SGHTA and FQGNSA. The CDR3: CASSLGGRVVTQYF. DNA of the CDR3: TGTGCCAGCAGCTTAGGTGGCAGGGTGGTGACCCAGTACTTC.

The chain combines TRBV13 with TRBJ2-7; D might be TRBD1 (6 bases). Trimming stripped 5 bases from V and 6 bases from J, with 17 bases between. CDR3 size: 14 residues. Germline CDR1 and CDR2: PRHDT and FYEKMQ (reference sequence). CDR3 residues: CASSQGLQGGEQYF. As DNA, the CDR3 is TGTGCCAGCAGCCAAGGGCTACAGGGTGGCGAGCAGTACTTC.

This clone was picked up one time. V usage is TRBV21-1 and J usage is TRBJ1-1. TRBV21-1 counts as a pseudogene. The CDR3 length is 14 residues. The CDR3 DNA follows: TGTGCCAGCAGCAAAGGGGGGAGGAGGGGTGAAGCTTTCTTT. Translating gives CASSKGGRRGEAFF.

This sequence joins TRBV2 and TRBJ1-4, with 7 nucleotides matching TRBD1. The trim removed 5 bases at V and 6 bases at J, leaving 9 bases unmatched. In germline, CDR1 is SNHLY, CDR2 FYNNEI. The CDR3 length is 15 residues. CDR3 in amino acids: CASSTDRRRDEKLFF. CDR3 nucleotide sequence: TGTGCCAGCAGTACGGACAGGAGGCGGGATGAAAAACTGTTTTTT.

This chain connects TRBV21-1 to TRBJ1-6. TRBV21-1 is reported as a pseudogene. This CDR3 spans 17 amino acids. CDR3 nucleotides: TGTGCCAGCAGCCAAGCTATTCGGGTCCCCTATAATTCACCCCTCCACTTT. Encoded protein: CASSQAIRVPYNSPLHF.